These 31 T cell receptor beta chains were sequenced from one sample in a study of regulatory T cells in long-lasting Graves disease. Researchers made TCR beta libraries by using iRepertoire HTBI primers and running Arm-PCR on CDR3 regions. TCRdb reprocessed the multiplex PCR reads via MiXCR and lists one record per CDR3 protein. The data contain hundreds of thousands of distinct CDR3 sequences, approximately 15% of them singletons. The time point was: newly diagnosed GD, antithyroid drugs for less than 3 months. Researchers made the TCR library from RNA that was extracted from PBMCs. These same records also appear under a second study, on T cells in Graves' hyperthyroidism and ophthalmopathy.

Here the sequenced sample was peripheral blood mononuclear cells (PBMCs), taken at new diagnosis, from a patient treated with antithyroid drugs. These receptors were obtained from a woman between 40 and 55 years old with Graves disease.

A few counts support this clonotype. The chain has TRBV19 and TRBJ1-2; D is ambiguous. Between the trimmed V and J ends, which lost 1 base and 2 bases, there was a span of 20 bases. The CDR3 covers 18 residues. Germline V gene data show CDR1 as LNHDA and CDR2 as SQIVND (reference sequence). Written as DNA, the CDR3 is TGTGCCAGTAGTATAGGAGGATTTTTTCCTGTACTGAACTATGGCTACACCTTC. Residues: CASSIGGFFPVLNYGYTF.

The table lists this clonotype with many counts. The rearrangement uses TRBV28 and TRBJ2-1; TRBD2 matches 9 bases. The J segment lost 7 bases and the V segment lost 3 bases, leaving 7 bases of the junction unmatched. The CDR3 loop spans 15 amino acids. Germline loops: CDR1 MDHEN, CDR2 SYDVKM. The CDR3 spells CASSFNQREDNEQFF. In DNA, the CDR3 is TGTGCCAGCAGTTTTAACCAGCGGGAGGATAATGAGCAGTTCTTC.

The chain links TRBV3-1 to TRBJ1-2; 8 nucleotides align to TRBD1. With 7 bases clipped from V and 5 bases from J, the junction kept 21 bases outside the gene matches. Germline-derived CDR1 and CDR2 are LGHDT and YNNKEL (reference sequence). The CDR3 has 18 residues. The CDR3 loop is CASTRAYARTGNLYGYTF. The CDR3 nucleotides are TGTGCCAGCACCCGGGCTTATGCACGGACAGGGAATTTGTATGGCTACACCTTC. Based on the CDR3 plus reference TRBV3-1 and TRBJ1-2, the full variable domain is DTAVSQTPKYLVTQMGNDKSIKCEQNLGHDTMYWYKQDSKKFLKIMFSYNNKELIINETVPNRFSPKSPDKAHLNLHINSLELGDSAVYFCASTRAYARTGNLYGYTFGSGTRLTVV.

This clonotype was seen ten or more times. CDR3 nucleotides: TGCGCCAGCAGCCAAGAGATAAGCGTCGGTTCCGAGCAGTACTTC. It codes for CASSQEISVGSEQYF. The V call is TRBV4-1, the J call TRBJ2-7; D unclear. The germline CDR1 and CDR2 sequences are MGHRA and YSYEKL. The V gene lost 0 bases and the J gene lost 6 bases, with 15 bases spanning the gap. The CDR3 contains 15 residues.

The V gene is TRBV20-1, the J gene TRBJ1-4; no clear D gene. Per the germline V gene, CDR1 is DFQATT and CDR2 is SNEGSKA (reference sequence). V lost 4 bases, J lost 3 bases, and 9 bases lay in between. The CDR3 has 13 amino acids. The CDR3 protein is CSAIGFANEKLFF. For the CDR3, the DNA is TGCAGTGCTATTGGCTTCGCTAATGAAAAACTGTTTTTT.

This clonotype was recorded a few times. This rearrangement joins TRBV4-1 to TRBJ2-5, with TRBD1 as a possible D gene (6 bases). The CDR3 covers 15 residues. V gave up 3 bases and J gave up 2 bases, with 13 bases separating them. Germline V gene data show CDR1 as MGHRA and CDR2 as YSYEKL. The chain's CDR3 is CASSQLQGGQETQYF. The CDR3 DNA follows: TGCGCCAGCAGCCAGCTACAGGGCGGGCAAGAGACCCAGTACTTC.

This clonotype was seen ten or more times. The chain recombines TRBV6-1 with TRBJ2-5; D gene unclear. The CDR3 length is 12 residues. V was pared by 6 bases and J by 5 bases, with 10 bases between. Per germline, CDR1 MNHNS and CDR2 SASEGT. The CDR3 bases are TGTGCCAGCAGGTCGCCCGAGGAGACCCAGTACTTC. This codes for CASRSPEETQYF.

This clonotype has just a few counts. The V call is TRBV6-2 or TRBV6-3, the J call TRBJ2-1; D is perhaps TRBD2 (6 bases). V was pared by 6 bases and J by 8 bases, with 17 bases between. The germline V gene encodes CDR1 MNHEY and CDR2 SVGEGT. CDR3 size: 14 residues. The chain's CDR3 is CASRWAGGWDEQFF. For the CDR3, the DNA is TGTGCCAGCAGATGGGCAGGAGGGTGGGATGAGCAGTTCTTC.

The gene calls are TRBV9 and TRBJ1-1; D possibly corresponds to TRBD1 (6 bases). The CDR3 covers 14 residues. Deletions cut 3 bases from V and 4 bases from J, with 13 bases between. CDR1 is SGDLS and CDR2 is YYNGEE in the germline V gene. This CDR3 reads CASSGTGLGTEAFF. The CDR3 region has the DNA TGTGCCAGCAGCGGCACAGGGTTGGGCACTGAAGCTTTCTTT. Full variable domain (rest looked up from reference TRBV9 and TRBJ1-1): DSGVTQTPKHLITATGQRVTLRCSPRSGDLSVYWYQQSLDQGLQFLIQYYNGEERAKGNILERFSAQQFPDLHSELNLSSLELGDSALYFCASSGTGLGTEAFFGQGTRLTVV.

This clonotype was recorded at least ten times. The chain links TRBV6-4 to TRBJ2-7, with D possibly being TRBD1 or TRBD2 (5 bases each). The CDR3 loop spans 14 amino acids. Per germline, CDR1 MRHNA and CDR2 SNTAGT. Trimming removed 8 bases at V and 0 bases at J, with 14 bases between. CDR3 protein: CASGAGGGSYEQYF. The CDR3 DNA is TGTGCCAGCGGGGCAGGTGGGGGCTCCTACGAGCAGTACTTC.

This chain joins TRBV29-1 and TRBJ2-2; maybe TRBD1 (5 bases). CDR1 is SQVTM and CDR2 is ANQGSEA in the germline V gene. The CDR3 covers 16 residues. Trimming shortened V by 0 bases and J by 4 bases, and 15 bases separated the two germline ends. CDR3: CSVEEGLGRGTGELFF. The CDR3 coding sequence is TGCAGCGTTGAAGAGGGGCTGGGAAGGGGCACCGGGGAGCTGTTTTTT.

This clonotype was recorded many times. V gene TRBV11-2 combines with J gene TRBJ2-6, with 12 bases fitting TRBD2. CDR1 and CDR2 (germline): SGHAT, FQNNGV. This CDR3 is 18 amino acids long. V dropped 2 bases and J dropped 0; count of bases not matched to a gene: 2. DNA of the CDR3: TGTGCCAGCAGCTTAAGACTAGCGGGAGCCTCTGGGGCCAACGTCCTGACTTTC. It codes for CASSLRLAGASGANVLTF.

This clonotype was seen at least ten times. This sequence joins TRBV12-3 or TRBV12-4 and TRBJ2-3; TRBD2 matches at 8 bases. With 4 bases clipped from V and 1 base from J, the junction kept 10 bases outside the gene matches. This CDR3 spans 17 amino acids. The CDR3 nucleotides are TGTGCCAGCAGTTCGGCCCCTCAGACTAGCGGCACAGATACGCAGTATTTT. Translating gives CASSSAPQTSGTDTQYF.

The gene calls are TRBV18 and TRBJ1-5; tentative D call: TRBD1 (5 bases). Trimming shortened V by 5 bases and J by 3 bases, and 14 bases separated the two germline ends. Germline lookup yields CDR1 KGHSH and CDR2 LQKENI. The CDR3 totals 15 residues. The CDR3 loop is CASSSGTDTNQPQHF. Here the CDR3 DNA reads TGTGCCAGCTCATCAGGGACGGACACCAATCAGCCCCAGCATTTT. The variable domain in full, with the rest retrieved from reference TRBV18 and TRBJ1-5, is NAGVMQNPRHLVRRRGQEARLRCSPMKGHSHVYWYRQLPEEGLKFMVYLQKENIIDESGMPKERFSAEFPKEGPSILRIQQVVRGDSAAYFCASSSGTDTNQPQHFGDGTRLSIL.

This chain links TRBV6-9 with TRBJ2-5; D gene ambiguous. CDR1 is MNHGY and CDR2 is SVAAGI in the germline V gene. The germline V and J ends were trimmed by 3 bases and 0 bases, with 11 bases remaining between them. This CDR3 comprises 15 residues. In DNA, the CDR3 is TGTGCCAGCAGTTACTTAGCAGAGTACCAAGAGACCCAGTACTTC. Amino acid sequence: CASSYLAEYQETQYF.

The chain combines TRBV20-1 with TRBJ1-2, with D possibly TRBD1 on 5 matching bases. Germline loops: CDR1 DFQATT, CDR2 SNEGSKA (reference sequence). V gave up 6 bases and J gave up 8 bases, with 13 bases separating them. The CDR3 extends over 11 amino acids. The CDR3 region is CSARGSGGYTF. In DNA, the CDR3 is TGCAGTGCACGGGGGTCAGGCGGCTACACCTTC.

This clonotype was found a few times. A clone one base away is much larger, so this may be a read error. The chain is built from TRBV13 and TRBJ2-1, with 14 bases aligning to TRBD2. The CDR3 is 15 amino acids. Germline trimming cut 4 bases from V and 9 bases from J; bases unmatched to any gene: 5. Per the germline V gene, CDR1 is PRHDT and CDR2 is FYEKMQ (reference sequence). The CDR3 nucleotides read TGTGCCAGCAGCTCCGGGACTAGCGGGAGTGGTGAGCAGTTCTTC. This gives the protein CASSSGTSGSGEQFF.

DNA of the CDR3: TGTGCCAGCTCACTGGACAGGGGGGAGCAGTACTTC. Amino acid sequence: CASSLDRGEQYF. The chain couples TRBV18 to TRBJ2-7; 10 bases are a match to TRBD1. CDR1 is KGHSH and CDR2 is LQKENI in the germline V gene. Unmatched junction bases numbered 1, after V lost 4 bases and J lost 7 bases. This CDR3 contains 12 residues.

This clonotype has ten or more counts. This chain uses TRBV28 with TRBJ2-1; no firm D call. V was trimmed by 1 base and J by 8 bases, leaving 9 bases between them. In germline, CDR1 is MDHEN, CDR2 SYDVKM. The CDR3 has 13 residues. The CDR3 sequence is CASSLSGTDEQFF. CDR3 in DNA: TGTGCCAGCAGTTTATCGGGTACGGATGAGCAGTTCTTC.

This clonotype showed up many times. Mismatch with germline at one junction end may stem from a read error. The J gene is TRBJ2-5, the V gene TRBV7-7; maybe TRBD2 (5 bases). The CDR3 is 13 amino acids. Germline CDR1 SSHAT, CDR2 FNYEAQ (reference sequence). CDR3 nucleotide sequence: TGTGCTAGCACGTCGGGATTGGAAGAGACCCAGTACTTC. Protein sequence: CASTSGLEETQYF.

This clonotype came up a few times. V is TRBV29-1 and J is TRBJ2-1; D perhaps matches TRBD1 (6 bases). The CDR3 spans 14 residues. V was shortened by 4 bases and J by 6 bases, with 16 bases between the two germline ends. Per the germline V gene, CDR1 is SQVTM and CDR2 is ANQGSEA. CDR3 sequence (DNA): TGCAGCGTTGGGCACTCAACAGGGAGCAATGAGCAGTTCTTC. It codes for CSVGHSTGSNEQFF.

Ten or more counts support this clonotype. The V gene is TRBV28, the J gene TRBJ2-1; D call uncertain. The end of the DNA is better explained by TRBJ2-5, so the J call may be wrong. Germline-derived CDR1 and CDR2 are MDHEN and SYDVKM. The CDR3 contains 11 residues. CDR3 in amino acids: CASRARETQYF. Written as DNA, the CDR3 is TGTGCCAGCAGGGCACGGGAGACCCAGTACTTC.

This clonotype was observed many times. V is TRBV6-2 or TRBV6-3 and J is TRBJ1-2; no firm D call. Germline V lookup: CDR1 MNHEY, CDR2 SVGEGT. V was trimmed by 5 bases and J by 10 bases, leaving 14 bases between them. The CDR3 has 12 residues. In DNA, the CDR3 is TGTGCCAGCAGTGAAGGAGGGCTCCTCTACACCTTC. This translates into CASSEGGLLYTF.

The chain uses TRBV5-1 and TRBJ2-3, with a tentative D call TRBD1 (6 bases). Germline V gives CDR1 SGHRS, CDR2 YFSETQ. The CDR3 consists of 13 residues. V was trimmed by 4 bases and J by 2 bases, leaving 8 bases between them. CDR3 protein: CASSVGHTDTQYF. As DNA, the CDR3 is TGCGCCAGCAGCGTGGGACACACAGATACGCAGTATTTT.

Remarks on this clonotype: Just one base apart from a much larger clone, this may be a read error. As DNA, the CDR3 is TGTGCCAGCAGTTTGGGGAGACAGGGGTTGCCCGGGGAGCTGTTTTTT. Protein product: CASSLGRQGLPGELFF. This sequence joins TRBV12-3 or TRBV12-4 and TRBJ2-2; TRBD1 aligns across 8 bases. The J segment lost 6 bases and the V segment lost 3 bases, leaving 9 bases of the junction unmatched. The CDR3 covers 16 residues.

V gene TRBV9 combines with J gene TRBJ1-5, with D hard to call. Trimming removed 4 bases at V and 0 bases at J, with 11 bases between. The CDR3 has 15 residues. Germline CDR1 SGDLS, CDR2 YYNGEE. CDR3 region: CASSPWGNSNQPQHF. The DNA of the CDR3 is TGTGCCAGCAGCCCTTGGGGTAATAGCAATCAGCCCCAGCATTTT.

This clonotype was observed many times. This chain uses TRBV13 with TRBJ2-7, with 9 bases that match TRBD2. This CDR3 has 18 amino acids. Germline V CDR1 and CDR2: PRHDT, FYEKMQ (reference sequence). V gave up 5 bases and J gave up 4 bases; unmatched junction bases: 18. CDR3 protein: CASSLNGVAGALPYEQYF. The DNA of the CDR3 is TGTGCCAGCAGCCTGAATGGGGTAGCGGGGGCCCTCCCGTACGAGCAGTACTTC. Drawing the rest from reference TRBV13 and TRBJ2-7, the complete variable domain is AAGVIQSPRHLIKEKRETATLKCYPIPRHDTVYWYQQGPGQDPQFLISFYEKMQSDKGSIPDRFSAQQFSDYHSELNMSSLELGDSALYFCASSLNGVAGALPYEQYFGPGTRLTVT.

This clonotype was found many times. This sequence joins TRBV12-5 and TRBJ1-2; D call uncertain. CDR3 size: 14 residues. V was cut by 6 bases and J by 0 bases, with 11 bases left in between. Germline V lookup: CDR1 LGHNT, CDR2 FRNRAP. The CDR3 loop is CASGRTTSNYGYTF. The CDR3 DNA follows: TGTGCTAGTGGCCGGACGACATCTAACTATGGCTACACCTTC. The full variable domain, with the rest looked up from reference TRBV12-5 and TRBJ1-2, is DARVTQTPRHKVTEMGQEVTMRCQPILGHNTVFWYRQTMMQGLELLAYFRNRAPLDDSGMPKDRFSAEMPDATLATLKIQPSEPRDSAVYFCASGRTTSNYGYTFGSGTRLTVV.

The V and J genes are TRBV19 and TRBJ2-2; D is undetermined. Between the trimmed V and J ends, which lost 7 bases and 4 bases, there was a span of 19 bases. The CDR3 has 16 residues. The germline gives CDR1 LNHDA, CDR2 SQIVND (reference sequence). The chain's CDR3 is CASNSPGDRATGELFF. The CDR3 DNA follows: TGTGCCAGTAATTCCCCGGGTGATCGGGCCACCGGGGAGCTGTTTTTT. Full variable domain (rest looked up from reference TRBV19 and TRBJ2-2): DGGITQSPKYLFRKEGQNVTLSCEQNLNHDAMYWYRQDPGQGLRLIYYSQIVNDFQKGDIAEGYSVSREKKESFPLTVTSAQKNPTAFYLCASNSPGDRATGELFFGEGSRLTVL.

This clonotype has a handful of counts. The chain has TRBV5-4 and TRBJ2-5, with 9 bases that match TRBD1. The junction had 3 bases not matched to a gene; V was cut back by 0 bases and J by 0 bases. Germline CDR1 is SGHNT and CDR2 is YYREEE (reference sequence). CDR3 length equals 16 residues. The CDR3 spells CASSLGTGANQETQYF. Here the CDR3 DNA reads TGTGCCAGCAGCTTGGGGACAGGGGCGAACCAAGAGACCCAGTACTTC.

This clonotype has a count of ten or more. The chain combines TRBV29-1 with TRBJ2-1, with a tentative D call TRBD2 (6 bases). The CDR3 is 13 amino acids. The V end was cut by 3 bases, the J end by 0 bases, with 6 bases between. Germline V gene data show CDR1 as SQVTM and CDR2 as ANQGSEA. CDR3 residues: CSVEGGSYNEQFF. The CDR3, as DNA: TGCAGCGTTGAGGGGGGCTCCTACAATGAGCAGTTCTTC.